Following are 5 T cell receptor beta chains from one sample sequenced in a study of technical replicates of blood from several donors. Some clones are missing from TCRdb's copy, which holds only in-frame ones; the method was immunoSEQ multiplex PCR. Among about 60,000 clones listed, around nine tenths were seen once. Sequences were obtained from PBMCs. All receptors derive from a human donor in good health. Some clones in this sample may be carry-over from other donors' samples.

CDR3 bases: TGTGCCAGCAGCCCAGGACAGGGACTATCACCCCTCCACTTT. Protein: CASSPGQGLSPLHF. The chain links TRBV7-9 to TRBJ1-6, with 8 bases aligning to TRBD1. CDR3 size: 14 residues. J gave up 10 bases and V 5 bases, and 7 bases lay outside the gene matches. The germline CDR1 and CDR2 sequences are SEHNR and FQNEAQ (reference sequence).

V gene TRBV4-3 combines with J gene TRBJ2-1; D not certain. Trimming took 4 bases from V and 7 from J, leaving 17 bases between them. This CDR3 region has 15 residues. Germline CDR1 is LGHNA and CDR2 is YSLEER. The CDR3 protein is CASSLLPAQKNEQFF. CDR3 nucleotides: TGCGCCAGCAGCCTGCTTCCCGCTCAGAAGAATGAGCAGTTCTTC.

CDR3 DNA sequence: TGTGCCAGCAGTTACTCGGGGGGAGGCAACTACGAGCAGTACTTC. Its protein is CASSYSGGGNYEQYF. This chain joins TRBV6-5 and TRBJ2-7, with D possibly matching TRBD2 (6 bases). Germline V gene lookup returns CDR1 MNHEY and CDR2 SVGAGI. V was shortened by 0 bases and J by 3 bases, with 12 bases between the two germline ends. The CDR3 spans 15 residues.

This clone was observed a handful of times. The chain employs TRBV6-1 and TRBJ2-2; D is unclear. Germline V lookup: CDR1 MNHNS, CDR2 SASEGT. CDR3 size: 14 residues. Trimming cost V 7 bases and J 1 base, with 10 bases left between them. CDR3 protein: CASTYRQNTGELFF. The DNA for the CDR3 is TGTGCCAGCACGTACAGACAGAACACCGGGGAGCTGTTTTTT.

J is TRBJ2-3 and V is TRBV7-6; 10 nucleotides match TRBD2. The CDR3 is made up of 15 amino acids. The germline gives CDR1 SGHVS, CDR2 FNYEAQ. V was clipped by 5 bases and J by 5 bases; unmatched bases: 7. The CDR3 DNA reads TGTGCCAGCAGCCTAAGCGGGGGGGTAGGAGATACGCAGTATTTT. This translates into CASSLSGGVGDTQYF.